This T cell receptor beta chain was recorded in a study of blood T cells in healthy people across ages. Study-level results: Those diversity estimates obtained from one million T cells were thought to be underestimates.

Whenever a sample was processed, at least 6 million PBMCs were isolated. A sample-barcoded 5' primer and a J-beta primer mix were used in a second PCR of roughly 7 to 11 cycles. Using its own MiXCR run on the 5' RACE reads, TCRdb lists one record per CDR3 protein. In the table there are about 1,500,000 distinct CDR3 sequences, 42% of which are singletons. This clonotype was recorded a few times. Its antigen is unknown. The TCR sequence derives from a woman under 30 in good health. Sequenced sample: blood.

CDR3 in DNA: TGTGCCAGCAGCTTCCCTAGCGGGAGCTTTCGGAACTCCTACAATGAGCAGTTCTTC. This gives the protein CASSFPSGSFRNSYNEQFF. This sequence joins TRBV11-2 and TRBJ2-1; 10 positions agree with TRBD2. Germline CDR1 is SGHAT and CDR2 is FQNNGV. There are 19 residues in the CDR3. V shed 3 bases and J 0 bases; nucleotides not matched to a gene: 11.